These T cell receptor beta chains were read from a single sample in a study of human T cells and chemical hapten exposure. Via MiXCR, TCRdb re-called the RACE reads, giving one row per CDR3 protein. This sample has about 270,000 distinct CDR3 sequences, with 7.5% to 9% found just once. The sample was whole blood, taken in connection with sensitization to the hapten diphenylcyclopropenone (DPC). The receptors shown here come from a man in his late teens or twenties with alopecia areata. Some clones in this sample may be carry-over from other donors' samples. Both conserved end residues are part of each CDR3. A D gene is named only where the DNA matches it firmly. Rows give clone size only sometimes, using once, few, many, or a class for an expanded clone.

d_gene: NA
j_gene: TRBJ1-4
v_gene: TRBV5-1
abundance: many
CDR3aa: CASSPTVGEKLFF
CDR3nt: TGCGCCAGCAGCCCGACAGTAGGTGAAAAACTGTTTTTT

d_gene: NA
j_gene: TRBJ2-5
v_gene: TRBV12-3/TRBV12-4
abundance: NA
CDR3aa: CASSTEGQMRETQYF
CDR3nt: TGTGCCAGCAGTACCGAGGGGCAAATGAGAGAGACCCAGTACTTC

d_gene: TRBD2
j_gene: TRBJ2-5
v_gene: TRBV20-1
abundance: few
CDR3aa: CSAAPGLAVTQYF
CDR3nt: TGCAGTGCTGCCCCGGGACTAGCCGTGACCCAGTACTTC

d_gene: NA
j_gene: TRBJ2-5
v_gene: TRBV6-2/TRBV6-3
abundance: few
CDR3aa: CASSYLTNQETQYF
CDR3nt: TGTGCCAGCAGTTACCTCACGAACCAAGAGACCCAGTACTTC

d_gene: NA
j_gene: TRBJ2-7
v_gene: TRBV5-1
abundance: few
CDR3aa: CASSAGQLKYHF
CDR3nt: TGCGCCAGCAGCGCCGGCCAGCTGAAGTATCACTTC

d_gene: TRBD2
j_gene: TRBJ2-5
v_gene: TRBV7-9
abundance: many
CDR3aa: CASSLANLAGIQETQYF
CDR3nt: TGTGCCAGCAGCTTAGCCAACCTAGCGGGGATACAAGAGACCCAGTACTTC

d_gene: TRBD2
j_gene: TRBJ2-7
v_gene: TRBV29-1
abundance: NA
CDR3aa: CSGAERGYEQYF
CDR3nt: TGCAGCGGGGCAGAGCGGGGCTACGAGCAGTACTTC

d_gene: TRBD1
j_gene: TRBJ2-3
v_gene: TRBV20-1
abundance: few
CDR3aa: CSARTGTGFFIADTQYF
CDR3nt: TGCAGTGCTAGGACCGGGACAGGCTTTTTTATCGCAGATACGCAGTATTTT

d_gene: NA
j_gene: TRBJ2-2
v_gene: TRBV12-3/TRBV12-4
abundance: many
CDR3aa: CASSLVRGTGELFF
CDR3nt: TGTGCCAGCAGTTTAGTACGGGGCACCGGGGAGCTGTTTTTT

d_gene: NA
j_gene: TRBJ1-1
v_gene: TRBV18
abundance: few
CDR3aa: CASSRPPGAAKNTEAFF
CDR3nt: TGTGCCAGCTCACGGCCTCCCGGAGCTGCCAAGAACACTGAAGCTTTCTTT

d_gene: TRBD1
j_gene: TRBJ2-6
v_gene: TRBV11-1
abundance: NA
CDR3aa: CASSPRTGIFGANVLTF
CDR3nt: TGTGCCAGCAGCCCAAGGACAGGGATATTTGGGGCCAACGTCCTGACTTTC

d_gene: TRBD2
j_gene: TRBJ2-1
v_gene: TRBV24-1
abundance: many
CDR3aa: CATSDTSGGASNEQFF
CDR3nt: TGTGCCACCAGTGATACGAGCGGGGGGGCCTCCAATGAGCAGTTCTTC

d_gene: NA
j_gene: TRBJ2-7
v_gene: TRBV9
abundance: few
CDR3aa: CASSVARAGYEQYF
CDR3nt: TGTGCCAGCAGCGTAGCCAGGGCGGGCTACGAGCAGTACTTC

d_gene: NA
j_gene: TRBJ2-3
v_gene: TRBV7-2
abundance: few
CDR3aa: CASSLSGGDTQYF
CDR3nt: TGTGCCAGCAGCTTGAGTGGAGGAGATACGCAGTATTTT

d_gene: NA
j_gene: TRBJ2-3
v_gene: TRBV5-1
abundance: many
CDR3aa: CASSLSPGPTDTQYF
CDR3nt: TGCGCCAGCAGCTTAAGCCCAGGTCCCACAGATACGCAGTATTTT

d_gene: NA
j_gene: TRBJ2-1
v_gene: TRBV20-1
abundance: few
CDR3aa: CSARSSGNEQFF
CDR3nt: TGCAGTGCTAGGTCAAGCGGAAATGAGCAGTTCTTC

d_gene: NA
j_gene: TRBJ1-5
v_gene: TRBV4-2
abundance: many
CDR3aa: CASSPLGSNQPQHF
CDR3nt: TGTGCCAGCAGCCCCTTGGGGAGCAATCAGCCCCAGCATTTT

d_gene: NA
j_gene: TRBJ1-5
v_gene: TRBV18
abundance: NA
CDR3aa: CASSDPKEGEQPQHF
CDR3nt: TGTGCCAGCTCAGACCCCAAGGAGGGCGAACAGCCCCAGCATTTT

d_gene: NA
j_gene: TRBJ1-5
v_gene: TRBV7-2
abundance: few
CDR3aa: CASSPLLTFYSNQPQHF
CDR3nt: TGTGCCAGCAGCCCTCTGTTGACATTTTATAGCAATCAGCCCCAGCATTTT

d_gene: NA
j_gene: TRBJ1-6
v_gene: TRBV11-2
abundance: NA
CDR3aa: CASSLYGNSYNSPLHF
CDR3nt: TGTGCCAGCAGCTTATACGGAAACTCCTATAATTCACCCCTCCACTTT